The next 21 T cell receptor beta chains were all read from a single sample in a study of blood T cells in healthy people across ages. A second PCR of roughly 7 to 11 cycles used a sample-barcoded 5' primer and a J-beta primer mix. TCRdb called the 5' RACE reads again in MiXCR, with one record for every CDR3 protein. The sample has about 1,500,000 distinct CDR3 sequences; roughly 30% are singletons. The sample comprised blood. The source of these receptors is a woman aged 25 to 39 in good health.

The V call is TRBV3-1, the J call TRBJ2-7; D gene unclear. From germline, CDR1 is LGHDT and CDR2 YNNKEL (reference sequence). The CDR3 sequence is 13 residues long. The V end lost 3 bases, the J end lost 6 bases, and 12 bases lay between the germline ends. The CDR3 reads CASSHVGVSEQYF. The CDR3 region has the DNA TGTGCCAGCAGCCATGTTGGGGTCTCCGAGCAGTACTTC.

The rearrangement joins TRBV2 to TRBJ2-3; D might be TRBD2 (6 bases). CDR3 size: 14 residues. Germline values: CDR1 SNHLY, CDR2 FYNNEI. With 7 bases removed from V and 3 bases from J, the gap between germline ends came to 14 bases. CDR3 nucleotides: TGTGCCAGCACCCAAGAGCGGGCTACAGATACGCAGTATTTT. This translates into CASTQERATDTQYF.

The J gene is TRBJ2-1, the V gene TRBV7-3, with 7 nucleotides matching TRBD2. The end of the DNA is better explained by TRBJ2-7, so the J call may be wrong. The germline gives CDR1 SGHTA, CDR2 FQGTGA. This CDR3 region has 15 residues. The CDR3 nucleotides read TGTGCCAGCAGCCCAGCGGGAAAGAAGGCCAATGAGCAGTACTTC. Its translation is CASSPAGKKANEQYF.

The chain combines TRBV27 with TRBJ2-1; D is perhaps TRBD2 (5 bases). The J call is uncertain, as TRBJ2-7 better fits the DNA end. The CDR3 is made up of 15 amino acids. Germline V gene lookup returns CDR1 MNHEY and CDR2 SMNVEV (reference sequence). The CDR3 DNA is TGTGCCAGCAGTTATGTGGGGAGAGGCTACAATGAGCAGTACTTC. Protein: CASSYVGRGYNEQYF.

This clonotype appeared a few times. In DNA, the CDR3 is TGTGCTAGTGGTTCGGTCCTCTTAACCGGGACAGGGTTTTCGGAGACCCAGTACTTC. This gives the protein CASGSVLLTGTGFSETQYF. The chain uses TRBV12-5 and TRBJ2-5; TRBD1 matches 9 bases. Germline V CDR1 and CDR2: LGHNT, FRNRAP. V trimming: 4 bases; J trimming: 5 bases; junction bases outside the gene matches: 20. The CDR3 totals 19 residues.

This clonotype has a handful of counts. The chain employs TRBV5-1 and TRBJ2-1; TRBD2 aligns across 8 bases. After removal of 4 bases from V and 10 bases from J, the junction contained 4 bases not matched to a gene. Germline V CDR1 and CDR2: SGHRS, YFSETQ. The CDR3 is 12 amino acids. The CDR3 loop reads CASSREGGEQFF. Here the CDR3 DNA reads TGCGCCAGCAGCCGGGAGGGCGGAGAGCAGTTCTTC.

This clonotype was observed a handful of times. V and J are TRBV3-1 and TRBJ1-2; no firm D call. Germline V gene sequence: CDR1 LGHDT, CDR2 YNNKEL (reference sequence). V was cut by 0 bases and J by 5 bases, with 16 bases left in between. There are 16 residues in the CDR3. CDR3 bases: TGTGCCAGCAGCCAAGATCGGTCAGTAAGGCCTTATGGCTACACCTTC. Its protein is CASSQDRSVRPYGYTF.

The V call is TRBV2, the J call TRBJ1-5; 7 nucleotides line up with TRBD1. This CDR3 has 15 amino acids. CDR1 and CDR2 from the germline V gene are SNHLY and FYNNEI. Trimming cost V 5 bases and J 3 bases; bases outside gene matches: 7. The CDR3 here is CASSYRGSDNQPQHF. The CDR3 region has the DNA TGTGCCAGCAGTTACAGGGGTTCTGACAATCAGCCCCAGCATTTT. Together with reference TRBV2 and TRBJ1-5, the CDR3 gives the full variable domain: EPEVTQTPSHQVTQMGQEVILRCVPISNHLYFYWYRQILGQKVEFLVSFYNNEISEKSEIFDDQFSVERPDGSNFTLKIRSTKLEDSAMYFCASSYRGSDNQPQHFGDGTRLSIL.

The chain links TRBV24-1 to TRBJ2-1; TRBD2 matches at 10 bases. The germline V gene encodes CDR1 KGHDR and CDR2 SFDVKD. V dropped 5 bases and J dropped 7; count of bases not matched to a gene: 10. The CDR3 is 16 amino acids. The CDR3 DNA sequence: TGTGCCACCAGTGCCCGAAGCGGGGGGGCGCTTAATGAGCAGTTCTTC. Its translation: CATSARSGGALNEQFF.

The V call is TRBV7-3, the J call TRBJ2-3, with D perhaps TRBD2 (6 bases). Germline loops: CDR1 SGHTA, CDR2 FQGTGA. The CDR3 extends over 12 amino acids. Trimming shortened V by 2 bases and J by 11 bases, and 11 bases separated the two germline ends. CDR3 DNA sequence: TGTGCCAGCAGCTTAGGACCCGGGGGGCAGTATTTT. Translating it yields CASSLGPGGQYF.

This clonotype is a singleton in its sample. A junction boundary mismatches the germline segment, possibly from a read error. The CDR3 sequence: CASSEGQRSPLHF. CDR3 nucleotide sequence: TGCGCCAGCAGTGAAGGACAGCGCTCACCCCTCCACTTT. This rearrangement joins TRBV12-3 or TRBV12-4 to TRBJ1-6; D perhaps matches TRBD1 (6 bases). This CDR3 has 13 amino acids.

There are a few counts of this clonotype. The rearrangement links TRBV12-3 or TRBV12-4 to TRBJ1-2; maybe TRBD1 (6 bases). This CDR3 has 17 amino acids. Trimming stripped 8 bases from V and 0 bases from J, with 22 bases between. The CDR3 region is CASRVGGSGEANYGYTF. DNA for the CDR3: TGTGCCAGCCGAGTTGGAGGTTCAGGGGAAGCTAACTATGGCTACACCTTC.

This sequence joins TRBV28 and TRBJ2-3; 9 bases fit TRBD2. Germline V gene data show CDR1 as MDHEN and CDR2 as SYDVKM. The CDR3 is 16 residues long. Unmatched junction bases numbered 10, after V lost 5 bases and J lost 4 bases. The CDR3 reads CASSTQGGLAPDTQYF. Here the CDR3 DNA reads TGTGCCAGCAGTACCCAGGGGGGACTAGCTCCAGATACGCAGTATTTT.

This clonotype was seen a handful of times. The V and J genes are TRBV12-3 or TRBV12-4 and TRBJ2-5; D not certain. The CDR3 contains 14 residues. V was shortened by 6 bases and J by 5 bases, with 16 bases between the two germline ends. The CDR3 spells CASRTTASGETQYF. CDR3 coding DNA: TGTGCCAGCAGAACCACAGCGAGTGGGGAGACCCAGTACTTC.

With regard to this clonotype: A much larger clone lies a single base off, so this may be a read error. This sequence joins TRBV4-2 and TRBJ2-6; weak D call: TRBD1 (5 bases). Germline CDR1 reads LGHNA; CDR2 reads YNFKEQ. The CDR3 totals 16 residues. CDR3 protein: CASSQVDSSGANVRTF. CDR3 coding DNA: TGTGCCAGCAGCCAAGTCGACTCGTCTGGGGCCAACGTCCGGACTTTC.

This clonotype was counted only a few times. CDR3 DNA: TGCAGTGCTAAGGGCGCGAGCCCTTACAATGAGCAGTTCTTC. It specifies CSAKGASPYNEQFF. This sequence joins TRBV20-1 and TRBJ2-1; no clear D gene. Germline CDR1 is DFQATT and CDR2 is SNEGSKA (reference sequence). This CDR3 region has 14 residues. V lost 4 bases to trimming and J lost 4 bases, with 14 bases between them.

This clonotype has more than one count but fewer than ten. The chain employs TRBV24-1 and TRBJ2-7; a possible D gene is TRBD2 (6 bases). V was trimmed by 4 bases and J by 0 bases, leaving 21 bases between them. Germline lookup yields CDR1 KGHDR and CDR2 SFDVKD. CDR3 length: 18 residues. The CDR3 loop reads CATSDTPSAGGSSYEQYF. CDR3 coding DNA: TGTGCCACCAGTGACACCCCTTCGGCCGGGGGAAGCTCCTACGAGCAGTACTTC.

This clonotype was found a few times. The CDR3 nucleotides are TGTGCCAGCAGCATATCCGGGACTAGCAGGTTTACCTACAATGAGCAGTTCTTC. This sequence encodes CASSISGTSRFTYNEQFF. The rearrangement uses TRBV7-9 and TRBJ2-1, with 9 positions matching TRBD2. Looked up from germline, CDR1 is SEHNR and CDR2 is FQNEAQ (reference sequence). Trimming removed 5 bases from V and 2 bases from J; junction bases left unmatched: 13. The CDR3 has 18 amino acids.

The count of this clonotype is one. The V and J genes are TRBV4-1 and TRBJ1-5, with unresolved D. V was trimmed by 8 bases and J by 4 bases, leaving 12 bases between them. Germline V gene data show CDR1 as MGHRA and CDR2 as YSYEKL. The CDR3 is made up of 13 amino acids. DNA for the CDR3: TGCGCCAGCGGTCATCCGGGAAATCAGCCCCAGCATTTT. It yields the protein CASGHPGNQPQHF.

V is TRBV6-5 and J is TRBJ2-1, with TRBD1 identical over 8 bases. This CDR3 contains 20 residues. Germline loops: CDR1 MNHEY, CDR2 SVGAGI. V was clipped by 2 bases and J by 1 base; unmatched bases: 16. CDR3 sequence reads: CASSYKNGRGLRVSYNEQFF. In DNA form, the CDR3 reads TGTGCCAGCAGTTACAAGAATGGCAGGGGGCTGAGAGTATCCTACAATGAGCAGTTCTTC.

The chain combines TRBV4-1 with TRBJ2-1, with TRBD2 matching 14 bases. Germline V gene sequence: CDR1 MGHRA, CDR2 YSYEKL. CDR3 size: 17 residues. Trimming cost V 1 base and J 9 bases; bases outside gene matches: 8. CDR3 loop: CASSQASTSGGAFEQFF. The CDR3 nucleotides are TGCGCCAGCAGCCAAGCTTCGACTAGCGGGGGGGCATTTGAGCAGTTCTTC.